The rows below give T cell receptor beta chains drawn from one sample of a study of siplizumab effects on memory and regulatory T cells. Clones were sequenced by immunoSEQ multiplex PCR, and TCRdb holds only the in-frame ones, with some missing. The table lists approximately 92,000 clones, about 95% of them singletons. Sample: non-Treg CD4+ T cells sorted from blood. These receptors all come from a human donor in good health. The CDR3 runs from the conserved cysteine through the conserved F or W. The order of the fields is J gene, clone size, D gene, V gene, CDR3 protein, CDR3 DNA. A D gene is named only where the DNA matches it firmly. Clone size is stated in some rows and not others, as once, few, many or a class when expanded.

>TRBJ1-1|.|.|TRBV10-3
CAISSVGLMNTEAFF
TGTGCCATCAGTTCTGTGGGTTTAATGAACACTGAAGCTTTCTTT
>TRBJ2-2|.|.|TRBV18
CASSPLGEGAAGELFF
TGTGCCAGCTCACCACTCGGAGAAGGGGCGGCCGGGGAGCTGTTTTTT
>TRBJ1-1|.|.|TRBV30
CAWISLLGTEAFF
TGTGCCTGGATAAGCCTTTTGGGGACTGAAGCTTTCTTT
>TRBJ2-5|.|TRBD2|TRBV19
CASSSISGSGGTQYF
TGTGCCAGTAGTTCAATTAGCGGGAGTGGGGGGACCCAGTACTTC
>TRBJ1-4|.|TRBD1|TRBV7-2
CASSFDRGEEKLFF
TGTGCCAGCAGCTTCGACAGGGGAGAGGAAAAACTGTTTTTT
>TRBJ2-2|.|TRBD1|TRBV5-1
CASRTPGDRDNTGELFF
TGCGCCAGCAGGACCCCGGGGGACAGGGATAACACCGGGGAGCTGTTTTTT
>TRBJ1-4|.|TRBD1|TRBV15
CATSRGPGTGGRGEKLFF
TGTGCCACCAGCAGAGGACCCGGGACAGGGGGCCGGGGTGAAAAACTGTTTTTT
>TRBJ2-7|.|.|TRBV28
CASSRPRVGEQYF
TGTGCCAGCAGTAGACCGCGGGTAGGCGAGCAGTACTTC
>TRBJ1-1|once|.|TRBV28
CASTEGVSNTEAFF
TGTGCCAGCACGGAGGGAGTCTCGAACACTGAAGCTTTCTTT
>TRBJ1-5|.|.|TRBV18
CASSPRTENNQPQHF
TGTGCCAGCTCACCCCGGACAGAAAATAATCAGCCCCAGCATTTT
>TRBJ1-4|.|.|TRBV9
CASSSHPGGSHEKLFF
TGTGCCAGCAGCAGTCATCCGGGAGGGTCCCATGAAAAACTGTTTTTT
>TRBJ2-3|.|.|TRBV29-1
CSPIARATDTQYF
TGCAGCCCGATCGCCAGGGCAACAGATACGCAGTATTTT
>TRBJ2-3|.|.|TRBV5-4
CASSLDSDTQYF
TGTGCCAGCAGCTTGGACTCTGATACGCAGTATTTT
>TRBJ2-2|few|.|TRBV2
CASRGETSNTGELFF
TGTGCCAGCAGGGGGGAGACAAGCAACACCGGGGAGCTGTTTTTT
>TRBJ1-2|once|.|TRBV7-8
CASSLGRSLWGYTF
TGTGCCAGCAGCTTAGGCAGATCTCTTTGGGGCTACACCTTC
>TRBJ1-2|.|.|TRBV7-3
CASSAGGGYGYTF
TGTGCCAGCAGCGCGGGGGGAGGCTATGGCTACACCTTC
>TRBJ1-5|.|.|TRBV2
CASTGSGNQPQHF
TGTGCCAGCACGGGGTCGGGCAATCAGCCCCAGCATTTT
>TRBJ2-1|.|TRBD2|TRBV19
CASKGLAGDEQFF
TGTGCCAGTAAAGGGCTAGCGGGAGATGAGCAGTTCTTC
>TRBJ1-5|.|.|TRBV7-9
CASSLASQGSNQPQHF
TGTGCCAGCAGCTTAGCAAGCCAGGGAAGCAATCAGCCCCAGCATTTT
>TRBJ2-7|once|.|TRBV5-4
CASSLKGSYEQYF
TGTGCCAGCAGCTTGAAGGGATCCTACGAGCAGTACTTC
>TRBJ1-1|.|.|TRBV19
CASSIRRGPTLEAFF
TGTGCCAGTAGTATTCGCCGGGGTCCCACGCTGGAAGCTTTCTTT
>TRBJ2-1|.|TRBD1|TRBV28
CAAGTGPLQFF
TGTGCCGCCGGGACAGGCCCGTTACAGTTCTTC
>TRBJ1-5|.|.|TRBV6-1
CASSRTGNQPQHF
TGTGCCAGCAGCCGAACAGGGAACCAGCCCCAGCATTTT
>TRBJ1-2|.|TRBD1|TRBV4-1
CASSQGRGPYGYTF
TGCGCCAGCAGCCAAGGCAGGGGGCCGTATGGCTACACCTTC
>TRBJ1-1|.|TRBD1|TRBV7-2
CASSLKGDRLEAFF
TGTGCCAGCAGCTTAAAAGGGGACAGACTTGAAGCTTTCTTT
>TRBJ2-1|.|.|TRBV15
CATSRDGSNEQFF
TGTGCCACCAGCAGAGACGGGAGTAATGAGCAGTTCTTC
>TRBJ2-3|.|.|TRBV28
CASSRGTQYF
TGTGCCAGCAGCAGGGGTACGCAGTATTTT
>TRBJ2-1|.|.|TRBV6-5
CASGFTGINEQFF
TGTGCCAGCGGGTTTACAGGAATCAATGAGCAGTTCTTC
>TRBJ2-7|.|.|TRBV5-4
CASSREQRYEQYF
TGTGCCAGCAGCAGAGAACAGAGGTACGAGCAGTACTTC
>TRBJ2-6|.|.|TRBV9
CASSTPGAGANVLTF
TGTGCCAGCAGCACCCCAGGGGCTGGGGCCAACGTCCTGACTTTC
>TRBJ2-7|once|.|TRBV28
CASSLIGYEQYF
TGTGCCAGCAGTTTAATTGGCTACGAGCAGTACTTC
>TRBJ1-5|.|.|TRBV5-6
CASSLLSGTVQPQHF
TGTGCCAGCAGCTTGCTGTCCGGGACGGTTCAGCCCCAGCATTTT
>TRBJ2-3|.|.|TRBV18
CASSPDRNTDTQYF
TGTGCCAGCTCACCGGACCGAAACACAGATACGCAGTATTTT